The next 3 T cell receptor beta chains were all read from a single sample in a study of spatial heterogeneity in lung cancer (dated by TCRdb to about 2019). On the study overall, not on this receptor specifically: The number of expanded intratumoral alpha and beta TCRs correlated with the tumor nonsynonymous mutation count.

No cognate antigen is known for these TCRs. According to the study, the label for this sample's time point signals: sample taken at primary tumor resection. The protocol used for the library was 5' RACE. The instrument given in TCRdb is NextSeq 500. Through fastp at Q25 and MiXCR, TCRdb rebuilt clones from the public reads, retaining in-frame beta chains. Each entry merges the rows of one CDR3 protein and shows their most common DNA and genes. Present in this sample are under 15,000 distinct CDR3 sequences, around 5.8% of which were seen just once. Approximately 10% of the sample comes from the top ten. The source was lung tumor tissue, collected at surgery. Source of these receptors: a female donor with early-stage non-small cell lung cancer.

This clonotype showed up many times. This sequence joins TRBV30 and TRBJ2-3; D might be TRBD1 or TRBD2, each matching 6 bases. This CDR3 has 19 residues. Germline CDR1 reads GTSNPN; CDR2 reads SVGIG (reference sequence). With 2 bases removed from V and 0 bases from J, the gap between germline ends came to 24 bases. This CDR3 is CAWSSVGGPFVGSTDTQYF. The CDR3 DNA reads TGTGCCTGGAGTTCCGTTGGGGGGCCTTTTGTTGGGAGCACAGATACGCAGTATTTT.

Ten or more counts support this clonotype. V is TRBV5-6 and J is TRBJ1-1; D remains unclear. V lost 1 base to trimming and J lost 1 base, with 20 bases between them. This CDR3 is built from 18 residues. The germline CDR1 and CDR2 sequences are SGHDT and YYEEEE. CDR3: CASSLIWATPLKNTEAFF. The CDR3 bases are TGTGCCAGCAGCTTGATTTGGGCAACTCCGCTAAAGAACACTGAAGCTTTCTTT.

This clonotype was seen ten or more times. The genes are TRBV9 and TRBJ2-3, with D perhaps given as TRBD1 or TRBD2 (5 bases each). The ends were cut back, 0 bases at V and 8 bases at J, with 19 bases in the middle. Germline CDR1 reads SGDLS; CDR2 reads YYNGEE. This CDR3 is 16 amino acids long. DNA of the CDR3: TGTGCCAGCAGCGTAGTGCCATTCGTTCCTGGGGGTACGCAGTATTTT. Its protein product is CASSVVPFVPGGTQYF. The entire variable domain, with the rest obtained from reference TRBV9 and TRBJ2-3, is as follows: DSGVTQTPKHLITATGQRVTLRCSPRSGDLSVYWYQQSLDQGLQFLIQYYNGEERAKGNILERFSAQQFPDLHSELNLSSLELGDSALYFCASSVVPFVPGGTQYFGPGTRLTVL.